Detailed here is one TCR beta chain. The data were taken from a study of blood T cell repertoires in COVID-19. In the study overall: Spain, Italy and the United States supplied samples that represented acute and convalescent COVID-19. PBMCs, B-cell-depleted T cells, or T cells provided the cDNA or gDNA that made up the material.

V lost 4 bases and J lost 1; bases outside the gene matches: 12. The CDR3 consists of 17 residues. Per germline, CDR1 SGHNT and CDR2 YYREEE (reference sequence). In the study's own analysis: Amplification from reference gene primers served as the basis for estimated nucleated cell counts. Some clones are missing from TCRdb's copy, which holds only in-frame ones; the method was immunoSEQ multiplex PCR. The V and J calls and clone size are taken from that table; D and trimming were inferred from the DNA. The sample yields roughly 44,000 clones, 80% to 90% seen once. The sequenced material came from peripheral blood. This TCR was recovered from a man at least 80 years old with acute or convalescent COVID-19. V and J are TRBV5-4 and TRBJ2-3; 7 nucleotides line up with TRBD1. The CDR3 DNA follows: TGTGCCAGCAGCGGCGCGGCAGGGGGAGTGGGCACAGATACGCAGTATTTT. Translating it yields CASSGAAGGVGTDTQYF.